This TCR beta chain was recorded in a study of blood T cell repertoires in COVID-19. The CDR3 contains 15 residues. Germline values: CDR1 LGHNA, CDR2 YSLEER. The junction had 7 bases not matched to a gene; V was cut back by 1 base and J by 6 bases. Profiling relied on immunoSEQ multiplex PCR, and the TCRdb table lists in-frame clones only, not all of them. Of just under 80,000 clones listed, approximately 80% are singletons. Sample: peripheral blood. The genes are TRBV4-3 and TRBJ2-7, with 9 bases that match TRBD1. This clonotype originated in a woman aged 70-85 years with acute or convalescent COVID-19. The CDR3 sequence is CASSQGGQGVSEQYF. The CDR3 nucleotides read TGCGCCAGCAGCCAAGGGGGACAGGGTGTATCCGAGCAGTACTTC.